Listed below are T cell receptor beta chains from one sample, sequenced in a study of blood T cell repertoires in COVID-19. Assay used: immunoSEQ multiplex PCR; TCRdb lists only in-frame clones, some missing. Among about 62,000 clones listed, 85% to 90% were seen once. Sequenced material: peripheral blood. These receptors originate from an older woman with COVID-19, enrolled during active disease. Each CDR3 is given with its conserved first and last residue. A D gene is named only where the DNA matches it firmly. Rows may omit the clone size; those that give it use once, few, many or a size class.

j_gene | abundance | d_gene | v_gene | CDR3nt | CDR3aa
TRBJ1-2 | - | - | TRBV2 | TGTGCCAGCAGTGAAGCGCTTCGGGGTGGCTACACCTTC | CASSEALRGGYTF
TRBJ1-2 | - | TRBD1 | TRBV29-1 | TGCAGCGTTGAGGGGACAGGGGTCTATGGCTACACCTTC | CSVEGTGVYGYTF
TRBJ2-2 | - | - | TRBV12-5 | TGTGCTAGTGGTTTGTTAGGGGGACGGACCGGGGAGCTGTTTTTT | CASGLLGGRTGELFF
TRBJ2-3 | few | TRBD2 | TRBV15 | TGTGCCACCAGCACCATAGCGGGGGAGCAGCAGTATTTT | CATSTIAGEQQYF
TRBJ2-5 | - | TRBD2 | TRBV5-1 | TGCGCCAGCAGCACCAGCGGGAGAGAGACCCAGTACTTC | CASSTSGRETQYF
TRBJ1-1 | once | - | TRBV15 | TGTGCCACCAGCAGCGAATCCGTCGGCACTGAAGCTTTCTTT | CATSSESVGTEAFF
TRBJ2-1 | - | - | TRBV27 | TGTGCCAGCAGTTTAATAGCAAATAACTACAATGAGCAGTTCTTC | CASSLIANNYNEQFF
TRBJ1-6 | - | - | TRBV13 | TGTGCCAGCAGCCCCGAGGGTAGCACCCTCCACTTT | CASSPEGSTLHF
TRBJ1-1 | - | TRBD1 | TRBV7-2 | TGTGCCAGCAGCTTAAAGCAGGGGGGCACTGAAGCTTTCTTT | CASSLKQGGTEAFF
TRBJ1-1 | - | - | TRBV11-2 | TGTGCCAGCAGCTGGCCCCGGGAGACTGAAGCTTTCTTT | CASSWPRETEAFF
TRBJ2-1 | - | - | TRBV7-2 | TGTGCCAGCAGCCAGGAGGTCTACAATGAGCAGTTCTTC | CASSQEVYNEQFF
TRBJ2-1 | - | - | TRBV6-5 | TGTGCCAGCAGTTACGCGAGTATCTACAATGAGCAGTTCTTC | CASSYASIYNEQFF
TRBJ1-6 | once | TRBD1 | TRBV30 | TGTGCCTGGAGTTACACTGGACAGGGGAGCTCCTATAATTCACCCCTCCACTTT | CAWSYTGQGSSYNSPLHF
TRBJ2-1 | once | - | TRBV6-5 | TGTGCCAGCAGTTACTCGAGGGCAGTAGAGCAGTTCTTC | CASSYSRAVEQFF
TRBJ2-1 | - | - | TRBV24-1 | TGTGCCACCAGTGATCCCCAGGGGGGCAATGAGCAGTTCTTC | CATSDPQGGNEQFF
TRBJ2-7 | - | TRBD1 | TRBV27 | TGTGCCAGCAGTTTACTAGGGACAGGGGGCTCCTACGAGCAGTACTTC | CASSLLGTGGSYEQYF
TRBJ2-5 | - | - | TRBV7-9 | TGTGCCAGCAGCTCCACTCTCCGACAGATCCAAGAGACCCAGTACTTC | CASSSTLRQIQETQYF
TRBJ1-4 | - | TRBD1 | TRBV6-5 | TGTGCCAGCAAGACAGGGGATGAAAAACTGTTTTTT | CASKTGDEKLFF
TRBJ1-1 | - | TRBD1 | TRBV7-9 | TGTGCCAGCAGACCGACAGGGATGAGTACTGAAGCTTTCTTT | CASRPTGMSTEAFF
TRBJ2-1 | - | TRBD2 | TRBV4-3 | TGCGCCAGCAGCTCCGCAGTAGCGGGAGACAGCTCCTACAATGAGCAGTTCTTC | CASSSAVAGDSSYNEQFF
TRBJ1-1 | - | - | TRBV27 | TGTGCCAGCAGATCGGGACAAATAAACACTGAAGCTTTCTTT | CASRSGQINTEAFF
TRBJ2-7 | - | TRBD2 | TRBV6-2/TRBV6-3 | TGTGCCAGCAGCCGCCCGCTAGCGGGGAGGGTCGAGCAGTACTTC | CASSRPLAGRVEQYF
TRBJ1-5 | - | TRBD1 | TRBV6-5 | TGTGCCAGCAGTCGCGGGACAGGGAGCGATCAGCCCCAGCATTTT | CASSRGTGSDQPQHF
TRBJ2-5 | - | - | TRBV21-1 | TGTGCCAGCAGCAAATTTGAGGGGTGGGACAGCTCCTTCGGAGGGTCCCAAGAGACCCAGTACTTC | CASSKFEGWDSSFGGSQETQYF
TRBJ1-2 | - | - | TRBV28 | TGTGCCAGCAGTATAGGAGGCGGCTACACCTTC | CASSIGGGYTF
TRBJ2-7 | - | - | TRBV28 | TGTGCCAGCAGGCGGATGGGACGGGAGACGGGGGAGCAGTACTTC | CASRRMGRETGEQYF
TRBJ2-1 | once | TRBD2 | TRBV6-5 | TGTGCCAGCAGGCAAACTAGCGGGAGGGCCTTTTCGTTCTTCTTC | CASRQTSGRAFSFFF
TRBJ1-2 | - | TRBD1 | TRBV29-1 | TGCAGCGCACTGAAGCTCACAGGGGGCATCTATGGCTACACCTTC | CSALKLTGGIYGYTF
TRBJ2-7 | - | TRBD2 | TRBV7-2 | TGTGCCAGCAGCTTAGCCAGCGGGAGCTATCGCGAGCAGTACTTC | CASSLASGSYREQYF
TRBJ1-1 | few | TRBD1 | TRBV5-8 | TGTGCCAGCAGGGGGACAGGGCGTACTGAAGCTTTCTTT | CASRGTGRTEAFF
TRBJ1-2 | - | TRBD1 | TRBV15 | TGTGCCACCAGCAGGGACAGGGGAGAATATGGCTACACCTTC | CATSRDRGEYGYTF
TRBJ2-3 | - | - | TRBV7-2 | TGTGCCAGCACCAAAGGGGGAGATACGCAGTATTTT | CASTKGGDTQYF
TRBJ2-1 | - | TRBD2 | TRBV30 | TGTGCCTGGGACTCTGGGACTAGGTACAATGAGCAGTTCTTC | CAWDSGTRYNEQFF
TRBJ2-1 | - | - | TRBV7-3 | TGTGCCAGCAGCCCCACAGGGAGCCCTTACAATGAGCAGTTCTTC | CASSPTGSPYNEQFF
TRBJ1-4 | few | - | TRBV6-5 | TGTGCCAGCAGTTACCTCAGGGCGCCTAATGAAAAACTGTTTTTT | CASSYLRAPNEKLFF
TRBJ1-6 | - | - | TRBV24-1 | TGTGCCCCTTGGGGGGGGAGAATCCAATATAATTCACCCCTCCACTTT | CAPWGGRIQYNSPLHF
TRBJ1-5 | once | - | TRBV2 | TGTGCCAGCAGTCTAGACAGATTCAATCAGCCCCAGCATTTT | CASSLDRFNQPQHF
TRBJ2-2 | medium-sized | - | TRBV7-3 | TGTGCCAGCAGACCAGACAGACATTGGGCCGGGGAGCTGTTTTTT | CASRPDRHWAGELFF
TRBJ2-5 | - | TRBD1 | TRBV5-6 | TGTGCCAGCAGCTTTCCGGGACAGGGTCGAGAGACCCAGTACTTC | CASSFPGQGRETQYF
TRBJ2-7 | - | - | TRBV5-4 | TGTGCCAGCAGCGCCGGGACAAAAGGAATCGCCTACGAGCAGTACTTC | CASSAGTKGIAYEQYF
TRBJ2-7 | - | - | TRBV6-5 | TGTGCCAGCAGTTACTCGACAGGCCCCTTATACTTC | CASSYSTGPLYF
TRBJ2-3 | - | - | TRBV7-6 | TGTGCCAGCAGCTCTAGCACAGATACGCAGTATTTT | CASSSSTDTQYF
TRBJ1-5 | - | - | TRBV12-2 | TGTGCAAGTCGCCCCAGACGGCGGAGCAATCAGCCCCAGCATTTT | CASRPRRRSNQPQHF
TRBJ1-3 | - | TRBD1 | TRBV27 | TGTGCCAGCAGTTCCTACCGGGACAGGGGTGGAAACACCATATATTTT | CASSSYRDRGGNTIYF
TRBJ2-7 | once | - | TRBV9 | TGTGCCAGCAGCCCAGGGGTTTCCTCGTTGGAGCAGTACTTC | CASSPGVSSLEQYF
TRBJ1-5 | - | - | TRBV5-5 | TGTGCCAGCAGCCCTACGACAGGAGCGGGGCAGCCCCAGCATTTT | CASSPTTGAGQPQHF
TRBJ1-2 | - | TRBD1 | TRBV19 | TGTGCCAGTAGTCAATCAGGGGGAGCTAACTATGGCTACACCTTC | CASSQSGGANYGYTF
TRBJ1-2 | - | TRBD1 | TRBV7-2 | TGTGCCAGCAGCTTAGAGACAGGGGTGACCTATGGCTACACCTTC | CASSLETGVTYGYTF
TRBJ1-5 | once | - | TRBV18 | TGTGCCAGCTCACCCCTCTCCCACCAGGCTCAGCCCCAGCATTTT | CASSPLSHQAQPQHF
TRBJ1-1 | - | - | TRBV6-5 | TGTGCCAGCAGTTACTTTGAGGGAAAAGCTTTCTTT | CASSYFEGKAFF
TRBJ1-1 | - | - | TRBV4-1 | TGCGCCAGCAGGGCCGACAGGACGAACACTGAAGCTTTCTTT | CASRADRTNTEAFF
TRBJ2-5 | - | TRBD2 | TRBV7-2 | TGTGCCAGCAGCTTATTGAGCGGGAGAACCAAAGGAGAGACCCAGTACTTC | CASSLLSGRTKGETQYF
TRBJ1-5 | - | - | TRBV5-1 | TGCGCCAGCAGCTTAGATCCGGGAGCGGGCCAGCCCCAGCATTTT | CASSLDPGAGQPQHF